This TCR beta chain is from a study of blood T cell repertoires in COVID-19. Authors' analysis steps: The assay estimated nucleated cells by amplifying reference gene primers. Assay: immunoSEQ multiplex PCR; the TCRdb copy retains only in-frame clones and omits some. V and J calls and clone size follow that table, whereas D and trimming were derived from the DNA. The table includes over 130,000 clones, roughly 86% detected once. In terms of age and location, participants ranged from roughly 18 to 90 years and lived in approximately 24 US areas. From germline, CDR1 is DFQATT and CDR2 SNEGSKA (reference sequence). The CDR3 is made up of 14 amino acids. J gave up 2 bases and V 3 bases, and 4 bases lay outside the gene matches.

The receptor's source is a woman between 50 and 59 years old with acute COVID-19. The V and J genes are TRBV20-1 and TRBJ1-3; 7 bases match TRBD1. The specimen sequenced was PBMCs or T cells enriched from blood (not recorded which). The CDR3 spells CSASSDRAGNTIYF. In DNA form, the CDR3 reads TGCAGTGCTAGTTCCGACAGGGCTGGAAACACCATATATTTT.